This is a list of T cell receptor beta chains from one sample in a study of T-cell memory formation after mild COVID-19. TCRdb re-analysed the 5' RACE reads in MiXCR, keeping a single row per CDR3 protein. The table shows under 450,000 distinct CDR3 sequences, with 23% occurring only once. Sequenced sample: PBMCs or a T cell subset sorted from them (not recorded which). Receptor source: an adult woman who had mild COVID-19 (a few samples of this study predate the infection). Cell type and time point are not known. Each CDR3 is given with its conserved first and last residue. Fields, in order: CDR3 protein, CDR3 DNA, clone size, J gene, V gene, D gene. A D gene is named only where the DNA matches it firmly. Not all rows give a size; the values are once, few, many and, for expanded clones, a class.

CDR3: CASSLRVFGTDTQYF; DNA: TGTGCCAGCAGCTTACGGGTTTTCGGCACAGATACGCAGTATTTT; size: -; J: TRBJ2-3; V: TRBV7-8; D: -
CDR3: CASKLQGAYGYTF; DNA: TGTGCCAGCAAGCTTCAGGGAGCCTATGGCTACACCTTC; size: few; J: TRBJ1-2; V: TRBV12-3/TRBV12-4; D: -
CDR3: CASTLGKRQGSYGYTF; DNA: TGTGCCAGCACCCTGGGGAAACGACAGGGTAGCTATGGCTACACCTTC; size: -; J: TRBJ1-2; V: TRBV12-3/TRBV12-4; D: TRBD1
CDR3: CASSGQAKNIQYF; DNA: TGTGCCAGCAGTGGCCAGGCCAAAAACATTCAGTACTTC; size: once; J: TRBJ2-4; V: TRBV25-1; D: -
CDR3: CASSFSGGAGETQYF; DNA: TGTGCCAGCAGCTTTTCGGGGGGCGCCGGGGAGACCCAGTACTTC; size: -; J: TRBJ2-5; V: TRBV7-9; D: -
CDR3: CASSPDNGARTYEQYF; DNA: TGTGCCAGCAGCCCAGATAACGGCGCCAGAACCTACGAGCAGTACTTC; size: -; J: TRBJ2-7; V: TRBV3-1; D: -
CDR3: CASTSFPREKLFF; DNA: TGTGCCAGCACCTCATTCCCCAGGGAAAAACTGTTTTTT; size: few; J: TRBJ1-4; V: TRBV12-3/TRBV12-4; D: -
CDR3: CASSVTGVGTEAFF; DNA: TGTGCCAGCAGCGTGACAGGGGTTGGAACTGAAGCTTTCTTT; size: once; J: TRBJ1-1; V: TRBV12-3/TRBV12-4; D: TRBD1
CDR3: CASSLWGTATDTQYF; DNA: TGCGCCAGCAGCTTGTGGGGTACCGCCACAGATACGCAGTATTTT; size: few; J: TRBJ2-3; V: TRBV5-1; D: -
CDR3: CATASKGSSYEQYF; DNA: TGTGCCACCGCATCGAAAGGGTCGTCCTACGAGCAGTACTTC; size: few; J: TRBJ2-7; V: TRBV10-3; D: -
CDR3: CASSYPGATQPQHF; DNA: TGTGCCAGCAGCTACCCAGGAGCAACTCAGCCCCAGCATTTT; size: once; J: TRBJ1-5; V: TRBV7-9; D: -
CDR3: CATSRDIRSSWGQPQHF; DNA: TGTGCCACCAGCAGAGATATAAGGAGTTCCTGGGGTCAGCCCCAGCATTTT; size: few; J: TRBJ1-5; V: TRBV15; D: -
CDR3: CASRGQARFSYNEQFF; DNA: TGTGCCAGCAGGGGACAGGCAAGATTCTCCTACAATGAGCAGTTCTTC; size: many; J: TRBJ2-1; V: TRBV6-5; D: TRBD1
CDR3: CASSSLGGTLAGDTQYF; DNA: TGTGCCAGCAGCTCCTTAGGGGGGACCTTGGCAGGAGATACGCAGTATTTT; size: few; J: TRBJ2-3; V: TRBV11-2; D: -
CDR3: CASSHGYTNLINSGNTIYF; DNA: TGTGCCAGCAGCCACGGTTACACCAACTTAATTAACTCTGGAAACACCATATATTTT; size: few; J: TRBJ1-3; V: TRBV7-9; D: -
CDR3: CASSQGAAGPSYEQYF; DNA: TGTGCCAGCAGCCAAGGAGCTGCAGGGCCCTCCTACGAGCAGTACTTC; size: -; J: TRBJ2-7; V: TRBV14; D: -
CDR3: CATSNPGTVAYEQYF; DNA: TGTGCCACCAGCAACCCTGGGACGGTTGCCTACGAGCAGTACTTC; size: few; J: TRBJ2-7; V: TRBV15; D: -
CDR3: CATLGREAGNTEAFF; DNA: TGTGCCACTCTTGGACGGGAGGCGGGGAACACTGAAGCTTTCTTT; size: -; J: TRBJ1-1; V: TRBV19; D: -
CDR3: CASSLLAGLITDTQYF; DNA: TGTGCCAGCAGCTTGTTAGCGGGGTTAATCACAGATACGCAGTATTTT; size: few; J: TRBJ2-3; V: TRBV5-8; D: TRBD2
CDR3: CASSVGQGETQYF; DNA: TGTGCCAGCAGCGTAGGACAGGGGGAGACCCAGTACTTC; size: -; J: TRBJ2-5; V: TRBV9; D: TRBD1